A selection of T cell receptor beta chains follows, all from one sample in a study of blood T cell repertoires in COVID-19. Clones were read by immunoSEQ multiplex PCR, and TCRdb kept only the in-frame ones, dropping some. Here the sample spans tens of thousands of clones, over 80% being singletons. The sample comprised peripheral blood. The source is a human donor in a cohort sampled during active COVID-19. CDR3s include the opening cysteine and the closing phenylalanine or tryptophan. The order of the fields is D gene, clone size, J gene, V gene, CDR3 DNA, CDR3 protein. A D gene is named only where the DNA matches it firmly. Size tells how often a clone was seen (once, few, many) or the class of an expanded clone, and some rows leave it out.

>TRBD1|-|TRBJ1-1|TRBV27
TGTGCCAGCAGTCCGGACAGGAGATTGAACACTGAAGCTTTCTTT
CASSPDRRLNTEAFF
>TRBD1|-|TRBJ1-5|TRBV4-3
TGCGCCAGCAGCCAAGATTGGACAGGGAGGTATCAGCCCCAGCATTTT
CASSQDWTGRYQPQHF
>TRBD2|-|TRBJ2-1|TRBV7-2
TGTGCCAGCAGCGGGAGCTCTAGCGGGGGGGACAATGAGCAGTTCTTC
CASSGSSSGGDNEQFF
>TRBD2|-|TRBJ2-3|TRBV30
TGTGCCTGGAGTGTTTATGGGCTAGCGGGGAAAATAGATACGCAGTATTTT
CAWSVYGLAGKIDTQYF
>-|-|TRBJ2-5|TRBV6-6
TGTGCCAGCAGAATGGGGGGGCTAAAAGAGACCCAGTACTTC
CASRMGGLKETQYF
>-|-|TRBJ1-5|TRBV5-4
TGTGCCAGCAGCCTTGATCCCGGGGGGCCCCAGCATTTT
CASSLDPGGPQHF
>-|-|TRBJ2-3|TRBV4-2
TGTGCCAGCAGCCAAGAAAGCGACCTCACGACAGATACGCAGTATTTT
CASSQESDLTTDTQYF
>TRBD1|-|TRBJ2-3|TRBV27
TGTGCCAGCAGTCCAGGACAGGGGTTCGCAGATACGCAGTATTTT
CASSPGQGFADTQYF
>-|-|TRBJ2-5|TRBV18
TGTGCCAGCTCACCACTCGGCACAGGGCAGCAAGAGACCCAGTACTTC
CASSPLGTGQQETQYF
>TRBD2|-|TRBJ2-1|TRBV4-2
TGTGCCAGCTCACAGCGGGGAGGGGTACCGGGAAATGAGCAGTTCTTC
CASSQRGGVPGNEQFF
>-|-|TRBJ1-1|TRBV7-2
TGTGCCAGCAGCTCCGACAGGAACACTGAAGCTTTCTTT
CASSSDRNTEAFF
>TRBD1|few|TRBJ1-2|TRBV2
TGTGCCAGCAGTGGTCCACCGGGACAGGGAGGAGGTGGCTACACCTTC
CASSGPPGQGGGGYTF
>TRBD1|-|TRBJ2-5|TRBV9
TGTGCCAGCAGCGAGGGACAGGGGAAGACCCAGTACTTC
CASSEGQGKTQYF
>TRBD2|-|TRBJ2-3|TRBV5-1
TGCGCCAGCAGCGCGGGACTAGCGGGGGGGCCGACCACAGATACGCAGTATTTT
CASSAGLAGGPTTDTQYF
>TRBD1|-|TRBJ1-5|TRBV4-1
TGCGCCAGCAGCCTCGGACAGGCTAATCAGCCCCAGCATTTT
CASSLGQANQPQHF
>-|-|TRBJ1-5|TRBV30
TGTGCCTGGAGCCCCATAATCGGGGACATAAGCAATCAGCCCCAGCATTTT
CAWSPIIGDISNQPQHF
>-|-|TRBJ2-4|TRBV20-1
TGCAGTGCTAGTAACGGCAGGGAAAACATTCAGTACTTC
CSASNGRENIQYF
>-|once|TRBJ2-7|TRBV24-1
TGTGCCACCAGTGACACTAGGACGGTACCCTACGAGCAGTACTTC
CATSDTRTVPYEQYF
>-|-|TRBJ2-1|TRBV29-1
TGCAGCGTACGACAGAGCTCCTACAATGAGCAGTTCTTC
CSVRQSSYNEQFF
>TRBD2|-|TRBJ2-7|TRBV4-2
TGTGCCAGCAGCCAAGTTCTTCCAGCGGGGGAAGACTACGAGCAGTACTTC
CASSQVLPAGEDYEQYF
>-|-|TRBJ1-1|TRBV5-4
TGTGCCAGCAGCTTGAACAGGGACATGAACACTGAAGCTTTCTTT
CASSLNRDMNTEAFF
>TRBD2|-|TRBJ2-3|TRBV5-1
TGCGCCAGCAGCTCTGGGACTAGCCAACTTTTTGGCCCAGATACGCAGTATTTT
CASSSGTSQLFGPDTQYF
>TRBD1|-|TRBJ1-5|TRBV28
TGTGCCAGCAGTATAAAGACAGGGGAGCAGCCCCAGCATTTT
CASSIKTGEQPQHF
>TRBD2|-|TRBJ2-7|TRBV3-1/TRBV3-2
TGTGCCAGCAGCCGGGGACTAGCGGTTAGCTCCTACGAGCAGTACTTC
CASSRGLAVSSYEQYF
>-|-|TRBJ1-2|TRBV5-8
TGTGCCAGCAGCACCAACAGCTATGGCTACACCTTC
CASSTNSYGYTF
>-|few|TRBJ2-5|TRBV28
TGTGCCAGCAGTTTAGGGGGGAGTCTGAAGACCCAGTACTTC
CASSLGGSLKTQYF
>TRBD2|-|TRBJ2-7|TRBV18
TGTGCCAGCTCATTTGGACTAGCGGGATACTACGAGCAGTACTTC
CASSFGLAGYYEQYF
>TRBD1|-|TRBJ1-3|TRBV7-9
TGTGCCAGCAGCCCTAGCGGACAGGGCGGACACACCATATATTTT
CASSPSGQGGHTIYF
>TRBD1|-|TRBJ2-2|TRBV7-9
TGTGCCAGCAGCCAGAGGACAGGGGAGGCCGGGGAGCTGTTTTTT
CASSQRTGEAGELFF
>TRBD2|-|TRBJ2-3|TRBV5-1
TGCGCCAGCAGCCAAGGACTAGCGGGAGTTGGGGATACGCAGTATTTT
CASSQGLAGVGDTQYF
>TRBD1|-|TRBJ2-7|TRBV6-5
TGTGCCAGCAGTAAAAGGACAGGAGACTACGAGCAGTACTTC
CASSKRTGDYEQYF
>-|few|TRBJ2-3|TRBV9
TGTGCCAGCAGCGTAGGGACAGGCACAGATACGCAGTATTTT
CASSVGTGTDTQYF
>-|-|TRBJ2-5|TRBV29-1
TGCAGCTTCGGGACTGGGACGGAGACCCAGTACTTC
CSFGTGTETQYF
>TRBD2|-|TRBJ2-1|TRBV10-3
TGTGCCATCGGGACTAGCGGGAACTACAATGAGCAGTTCTTC
CAIGTSGNYNEQFF
>-|-|TRBJ1-1|TRBV11-2
TGTGCCAGCAGCTTAACGACAGTCACTGAAGCTTTCTTT
CASSLTTVTEAFF
>TRBD2|-|TRBJ2-3|TRBV7-6
TGTGCCAGCAGCTTATCTTGGACTAGCGCAGATACGCAGTATTTT
CASSLSWTSADTQYF
>-|-|TRBJ1-1|TRBV5-1
TGCGCCAGCAGCTTGGCGGGTTTCGCGAACACTGAAGCTTTCTTT
CASSLAGFANTEAFF
>TRBD2|-|TRBJ2-3|TRBV7-8
TGTGCCAGCAGACGGACTAGCGGGGGGGGTACAGATACGCAGTATTTT
CASRRTSGGGTDTQYF
>TRBD2|-|TRBJ2-1|TRBV28
TGTGCCAGCAGGGGTCGGGAGGGCCTGAACAATGAGCAGTTCTTC
CASRGREGLNNEQFF
>-|-|TRBJ2-1|TRBV27
TGTGCCAGCAGTTCCCCGGGGAGAGGGGAGCAGTTCTTC
CASSSPGRGEQFF
>-|once|TRBJ1-4|TRBV7-2
TGTGCCAGCAGCTTAATGGGCAGGAATGAAAAACTGTTTTTT
CASSLMGRNEKLFF
>TRBD1|-|TRBJ2-7|TRBV9
TGTGCCAGCAGCCAGACCGGACAGGGTTTCGAGCAGTACTTC
CASSQTGQGFEQYF
>TRBD2|-|TRBJ2-5|TRBV3-1/TRBV3-2
TGTGCCAGCAGCCCCTGGACTAGCGGGAGGGCATGGGAGACCCAGTACTTC
CASSPWTSGRAWETQYF
>-|-|TRBJ2-1|TRBV4-1
TGCGCCAGCAGCCAAGACTTCAGGGGAGGGTCTGGCTTGAGACGCCATGAGCAGTTCTTC
CASSQDFRGGSGLRRHEQFF
>-|once|TRBJ1-2|TRBV6-5
TGTGCCAGCAAAGAGATGGTGAACTATGGCTACACCTTC
CASKEMVNYGYTF
>-|-|TRBJ1-5|TRBV4-3
TGCGCCAGCAGCCAAGCGCTCCAGGCGCATTGGCCCCAGCATTTT
CASSQALQAHWPQHF
>-|-|TRBJ2-7|TRBV19
TGTGCCAGTAGTATAGATACCCGGACCCGGGGGAACGAGCAGTACTTC
CASSIDTRTRGNEQYF
>TRBD2|-|TRBJ2-3|TRBV5-1
TGCGCCAGCAGCTTGGACTCTAGCGGGGTACTTAAGACGCAGTATTTT
CASSLDSSGVLKTQYF
>TRBD2|-|TRBJ2-1|TRBV7-2
TGTGCCAGCACCCGGACTAGCGGGGTTAATGAGCAGTTCTTC
CASTRTSGVNEQFF
>TRBD1|-|TRBJ1-5|TRBV7-2
TGTGCCAGCAGCTTGGACAGGGGTTTGGGGGAGCCCCAGCATTTT
CASSLDRGLGEPQHF
>-|-|TRBJ2-7|TRBV30
TGTGCCTGGAGTGTCGGGGACTTGTCCTACGAGCAGTACTTC
CAWSVGDLSYEQYF
>TRBD1|-|TRBJ2-2|TRBV5-4
TGTGCCAGCAGCAGTCAGACAGGGCCCGGGGAGCTGTTTTTT
CASSSQTGPGELFF
>-|-|TRBJ1-2|TRBV19
TGTGCCAGTAGGATCACGGGAGAAAACTATGGCTACACCTTC
CASRITGENYGYTF
>-|-|TRBJ1-5|TRBV2
TGTGCCAGCAGTGAAGAAAGGGGAAGTAATCAGCCCCAGCATTTT
CASSEERGSNQPQHF